The 4 T cell receptor beta chains below were found in one sample sequenced in a study of post-analysis software for immune sequencing data. General observations from the study: A few TRBV segments (TRBV5-6, TRBV5-1 and TRBV20-1 among them) occurred more frequently in patients than in controls.

For these TCRs, the target antigens are not known. TCR beta libraries were prepared from cDNA with unique molecular identifiers. MiXCR, run by TCRdb on the PCR reads, gives a single entry per CDR3 protein. The sample holds roughly 620,000 distinct CDR3 sequences, 44% seen once. Sequenced input: blood. These receptors came from a girl aged 5 to 17 with multiple sclerosis.

This clonotype was detected only a few times. The V gene is TRBV7-2, the J gene TRBJ2-7, with 10 positions matching TRBD2. Germline V gene sequence: CDR1 SGHTA, CDR2 FQGNSA. This CDR3 contains 16 residues. V shed 5 bases and J 4 bases; nucleotides not matched to a gene: 11. Written as DNA, the CDR3 is TGTGCCAGCAGCCTTGGGGCTAGCGGGAGAGGGTACGAGCAGTACTTC. Its protein product is CASSLGASGRGYEQYF.

There are a few counts of this clonotype. The chain joins TRBV27 to TRBJ2-3, with 7 positions matching TRBD2. The CDR3 sequence is 17 residues long. In germline, CDR1 is MNHEY, CDR2 SMNVEV (reference sequence). Unmatched junction bases numbered 12, after V lost 2 bases and J lost 4 bases. The CDR3 coding sequence is TGTGCCAGCAGTTTAAGCCCTGGGGGGGATGTCGCAGATACGCAGTATTTT. Protein sequence: CASSLSPGGDVADTQYF.

V is TRBV20-1 and J is TRBJ2-4, with a possible D match to TRBD2 (5 bases). The DNA end favors TRBJ2-7, so the J call may be wrong. The CDR3 is 11 residues long. Germline V gene sequence: CDR1 DFQATT, CDR2 SNEGSKA (reference sequence). The CDR3 is CSALSDYEQYF. CDR3 sequence (DNA): TGCAGTGCTCTTAGCGATTACGAGCAGTACTTC.

This chain links TRBV10-3 with TRBJ2-1, with 9 positions matching TRBD2. CDR1 is ENHRY, CDR2 SYGVKD, per germline. J lost 5 bases, V lost 10 bases, and 18 bases had no gene match. The CDR3 is made up of 17 amino acids. CDR3: CATSFYLERGANNEQFF. The DNA of the CDR3 is TGTGCCACCAGCTTTTACTTAGAGCGGGGGGCAAACAATGAGCAGTTCTTC.